Described below is a single T cell receptor (beta chain) sequence and its context. Its target is not known. The CDR3 has 13 amino acids. Trimming shortened V by 3 bases and J by 4 bases, and 9 bases separated the two germline ends. Germline assignment: CDR1 SGHRS and CDR2 YFSETQ. As the sequencing template, cDNA was produced by extracting RNA and reverse transcribing it. TCRdb's copy holds only in-frame clones and misses some; the assay was immunoSEQ multiplex PCR. The table includes around 150,000 clones, less than 65% detected once. This sample stems from a study of CD8+ T cells in alopecia areata. Study results and limitations: For lesional scalp, especially alopecia totalis/universalis, clonality was higher than in normal scalp. Patients shared TCRs less clearly than mice did, possibly owing to HLA.

PBMCs yielded sorted CD4+ and CD8+ T cells. This chain connects TRBV5-1 to TRBJ2-3, with D tentatively TRBD2 (5 bases). This clonotype was sampled from a human donor in good health. The sequenced sample was CD8+ T cells sorted from blood. The DNA of the CDR3 is TGCGCCAGCAGCTCGCATAGCGCAGATACGCAGTATTTT. Translating it yields CASSSHSADTQYF.